Below, 18 T cell receptor beta chains from the same sample are listed, as sequenced in a study of T-cell memory formation after mild COVID-19. One entry per CDR3 protein results from TCRdb running MiXCR on the 5' RACE reads. Among approximately 30,000 distinct CDR3 sequences listed, around 15% were seen once. The sequencing input was PBMCs or a T cell subset sorted from them (not recorded which). These receptors all stem from an adult who had mild COVID-19 (a few samples of this study predate the infection). Cell type and time point are not known.

The chain recombines TRBV12-3 or TRBV12-4 with TRBJ1-4, with 9 bases matching TRBD1. V lost 5 bases to trimming and J lost 8 bases; unmatched junction nucleotides: 12. This CDR3 spans 16 amino acids. CDR3 loop: CASSHPPGQGEEKLFF. In nucleotides, the CDR3 is TGTGCCAGCAGTCATCCACCGGGACAGGGAGAAGAAAAACTGTTTTTT.

This clonotype was seen only a few times. The chain uses TRBV7-9 and TRBJ2-1; TRBD2 matches 8 bases. The CDR3 spans 13 residues. CDR1 is SEHNR and CDR2 is FQNEAQ in the germline V gene (reference sequence). V trimming: 10 bases; J trimming: 9 bases; junction bases outside the gene matches: 11. The CDR3 bases are TGTGCCACCGAACGGGGGGGCGGGGGTGAGCAGTTCTTC. It translates to CATERGGGGEQFF.

Many counts were recorded for this clonotype. The CDR3 protein is CASSHQLGEQFF. In DNA form, the CDR3 reads TGTGCCAGCAGTCACCAGCTTGGTGAGCAGTTCTTC. V and J are TRBV28 and TRBJ2-1; no firm D call. The CDR3 is 12 amino acids. The germline V and J ends were trimmed by 5 bases and 9 bases, with 11 bases remaining between them. From germline, CDR1 is MDHEN and CDR2 SYDVKM.

This clonotype was picked up many times. The genes are TRBV15 and TRBJ2-1, with no clear D. Germline CDR1 and CDR2: LNHNV and YYDKDF (reference sequence). This CDR3 region has 13 residues. V was pared by 0 bases and J by 8 bases, with 8 bases between. The CDR3 DNA follows: TGTGCCACCAGCAGAGATTTTGAAGATGAGCAGTTCTTC. It encodes CATSRDFEDEQFF. Full variable domain (missing parts from reference TRBV15 and TRBJ2-1): DAMVIQNPRYQVTQFGKPVTLSCSQTLNHNVMYWYQQKSSQAPKLLFHYYDKDFNNEADTPDNFQSRRPNTSFCFLDIRSPGLGDTAMYLCATSRDFEDEQFFGPGTRLTVL.

This clonotype was recorded a few times. The rearrangement uses TRBV5-4 and TRBJ2-7; D gene unclear. This CDR3 region has 17 residues. V was clipped by 6 bases and J by 6 bases, with 28 bases between them. CDR1 and CDR2 from the germline V gene are SGHNT and YYREEE (reference sequence). The CDR3 DNA follows: TGTGCCAGCACCCCCGCCCTAGGTCCGCTGGGCCTGGGCGAGCAGTACTTC. This sequence encodes CASTPALGPLGLGEQYF.

This clonotype was counted at least ten times. The CDR3 nucleotides read TGTGCCACTCGCCTTGGGGCTGTGGGAGAGACCCAGTACTTC. Encoded protein: CATRLGAVGETQYF. The genes are TRBV19 and TRBJ2-5, with a tentative D call TRBD1 (5 bases). The CDR3 runs 14 residues. With 10 bases removed from V and 4 bases from J, the gap between germline ends came to 19 bases. The germline V gene has CDR1 LNHDA and CDR2 SQIVND (reference sequence).

This clonotype was detected many times. V is TRBV4-1 and J is TRBJ2-1, with TRBD2 matching over 10 bases. Per germline, CDR1 MGHRA and CDR2 YSYEKL. V was clipped by 4 bases and J by 3 bases; unmatched bases: 3. The CDR3 contains 15 residues. CDR3: CASSPSGGGYNEQFF. CDR3 nucleotides: TGCGCCAGCAGCCCTAGCGGGGGCGGCTACAATGAGCAGTTCTTC.

This clonotype qualifies as medium-sized. The rearrangement uses TRBV29-1 and TRBJ2-1; D is perhaps TRBD2 (6 bases). The CDR3 consists of 12 residues. V was cut by 6 bases and J by 5 bases, with 11 bases left in between. In germline, CDR1 is SQVTM, CDR2 ANQGSEA. The CDR3 DNA sequence: TGCAGCGTCGGGCGGGGTCACAATGAGCAGTTCTTC. Translating gives CSVGRGHNEQFF.

This clonotype has ten or more counts. The chain is built from TRBV5-6 and TRBJ2-3; D is unclear. CDR1 and CDR2 from the germline V gene are SGHDT and YYEEEE. The CDR3 contains 14 residues. Trimming left V 1 base short and J 4 bases short, with 10 bases between. CDR3: CASSLSRVPDTQYF. CDR3 bases: TGTGCCAGCAGCTTGAGTAGGGTACCAGATACGCAGTATTTT.

Many counts were recorded for this clonotype. This chain connects TRBV20-1 to TRBJ2-1; D is unresolved. V was shortened by 2 bases and J by 0 bases, with 11 bases between the two germline ends. In germline, CDR1 is DFQATT, CDR2 SNEGSKA (reference sequence). The CDR3 covers 15 residues. The chain's CDR3 is CSARNGQSSYNEQFF. CDR3 bases: TGCAGTGCTAGAAATGGGCAAAGCTCCTACAATGAGCAGTTCTTC.

In its sample, this clonotype is medium-sized (0.01 to 0.1%). The chain links TRBV6-5 to TRBJ2-1; D is ambiguous. The germline V and J ends were trimmed by 2 bases and 5 bases, with 7 bases remaining between them. The CDR3 contains 13 residues. Per the germline V gene, CDR1 is MNHEY and CDR2 is SVGAGI. The CDR3: CASSYSQNNEQFF. In nucleotides, the CDR3 is TGTGCCAGCAGTTACAGTCAGAACAATGAGCAGTTCTTC.

With regard to this clonotype: Being one base from a much bigger clone, this may be a read error. The chain recombines TRBV20-1 with TRBJ2-1, with D tentatively TRBD2 (6 bases). The CDR3 extends over 11 amino acids. CDR1 is DFQATT and CDR2 is SNEGSKA in the germline V gene (reference sequence). The CDR3 sequence: CIPRRGKEQFF. The DNA for the CDR3 is TGCATCCCCCGGCGGGGTAAGGAGCAGTTCTTC.

This clonotype came up a few times. This sequence joins TRBV7-9 and TRBJ2-3, with TRBD2 as a possible D gene (5 bases). The V gene's germline CDR1 is SEHNR and CDR2 FQNEAQ (reference sequence). The CDR3 totals 14 residues. V lost 1 base and J 4 bases, leaving 9 bases between the germline ends. The DNA of the CDR3 is TGTGCCAGCAGCTTAGTAGCGTCGGCAGATACGCAGTATTTT. It yields the protein CASSLVASADTQYF.

There are many counts of this clonotype. The rearrangement joins TRBV30 to TRBJ1-5; D not certain. CDR3 length: 13 residues. In germline, CDR1 is GTSNPN, CDR2 SVGIG (reference sequence). Trimming cost V 5 bases and J 3 bases, with 11 bases left between them. The CDR3 reads CAWASRDNQPQHF. In DNA, the CDR3 is TGTGCCTGGGCCTCGCGGGACAATCAGCCCCAGCATTTT.

J is TRBJ1-1 and V is TRBV6-5; tentative D call: TRBD1 (5 bases). V lost 5 bases, J lost 6 bases, and 22 bases lay in between. The V gene's germline CDR1 is MNHEY and CDR2 SVGAGI. The CDR3 totals 16 residues. CDR3 sequence reads: CASSTGTALVEAEAFF. In DNA, the CDR3 is TGTGCCAGCAGTACCGGGACGGCCTTGGTGGAAGCTGAAGCTTTCTTT.

The genes are TRBV7-9 and TRBJ1-2, with a tentative D call TRBD1 (5 bases). This CDR3 has 16 residues. The V and J ends lost 7 bases and 3 bases respectively, with 21 bases between them. Germline-derived CDR1 and CDR2 are SEHNR and FQNEAQ (reference sequence). CDR3 loop: CASTPVYRKKYYGYTF. The CDR3 nucleotides read TGTGCCAGCACCCCGGTCTACAGGAAGAAATACTATGGCTACACCTTC.

Concerning this clonotype itself: Given a much more abundant clone one base away, this may be a read error. The rearrangement links TRBV20-1 to TRBJ2-7; TRBD2 is a possible D gene (5 bases). CDR1 is DFQATT, CDR2 SNEGSKA, per germline (reference sequence). V was trimmed by 4 bases and J by 3 bases, leaving 13 bases between them. The CDR3 runs 13 residues. The chain's CDR3 is CSAKDGINYEQYF. In DNA, the CDR3 is TGCAGTGCTAAGGACGGGATCAACTACGAGCAGTACTTC.

This clonotype was observed many times. This rearrangement joins TRBV3-1 to TRBJ2-1; D is ambiguous. CDR3 size: 14 residues. V gave up 2 bases and J gave up 6 bases, with 11 bases separating them. The germline V gene has CDR1 LGHDT and CDR2 YNNKEL (reference sequence). CDR3 sequence (DNA): TGTGCCAGCAGCCAATCGACCATGGGCAATGAGCAGTTCTTC. This translates into CASSQSTMGNEQFF.